The sequence of this TCR beta chain was determined in a study of blood T cell repertoires in COVID-19. The table came from immunoSEQ multiplex PCR; TCRdb's copy has only in-frame clones and leaves some out. The data show over 120,000 clones, roughly 80% seen once. V lost 0 bases and J lost 7; bases outside the gene matches: 8. Germline assignment: CDR1 ENHRY and CDR2 SYGVKD. This CDR3 contains 17 residues. The clonotype originates from a man aged 45-65 years who had recovered from COVID-19. V is TRBV10-3 and J is TRBJ2-1; 11 bases align to TRBD2. The sequenced sample was PBMCs or T cells enriched from blood (not recorded which). As DNA, the CDR3 is TGTGCCATCAGTGAGTCGAGGCTAGCGGGGGGCAGGAATGAGCAGTTCTTC. Its protein is CAISESRLAGGRNEQFF.